The present TCR beta chain was sequenced within a study of CD8+ T cells in alopecia areata. Study-level information: Treated patients received oral tofacitinib, 5 to 10 mg twice daily. Study-wide results and caveats: Association of baseline CD8+ expansion with response is uncertain owing to one nonresponder.

In regard to this clone: Its antigen is not identified.

Once RNA had been extracted, it was reverse transcribed into cDNA to act as the sequencing template. Using immunoSEQ multiplex PCR, the repertoire was profiled, and TCRdb retains in-frame clones only, with some absent. The table lists about 210,000 clones, under 70% of them singletons. The V and J ends lost 5 bases and 2 bases, in that order; junction bases with no gene match: 2. This CDR3 is 15 amino acids long. CDR1 SGHTA and CDR2 FQGNSA come from the germline V gene. The treatment was: oral pan-JAK inhibitor, 5-10 mg twice daily. It was from alopecia areata patients that lesional scalp punch biopsies and peripheral blood were collected.

The source material was CD4+ T cells sorted from blood, sampled at week 4, from a patient treated with tofacitinib. The chain combines TRBV7-2 with TRBJ2-6; 8 bases agree with TRBD2. The sequence was obtained from a human donor with alopecia areata. Written as DNA, the CDR3 is TGTGCCAGCAGCCCGGGGGGGGCTGGGGCCAACGTCCTGACTTTC. This codes for CASSPGGAGANVLTF.